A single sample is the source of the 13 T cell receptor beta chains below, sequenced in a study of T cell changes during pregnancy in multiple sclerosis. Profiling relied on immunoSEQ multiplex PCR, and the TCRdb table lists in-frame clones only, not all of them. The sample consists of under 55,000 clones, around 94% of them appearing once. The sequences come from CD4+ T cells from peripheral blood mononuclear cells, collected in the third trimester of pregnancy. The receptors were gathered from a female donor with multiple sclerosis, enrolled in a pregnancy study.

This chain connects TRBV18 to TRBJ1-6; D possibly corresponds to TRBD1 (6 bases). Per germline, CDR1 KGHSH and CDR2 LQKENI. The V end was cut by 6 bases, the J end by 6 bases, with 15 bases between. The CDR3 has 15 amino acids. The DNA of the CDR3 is TGTGCCAGCTCCCCGAGGGACACAATTAATTCACCCCTCCACTTT. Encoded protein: CASSPRDTINSPLHF.

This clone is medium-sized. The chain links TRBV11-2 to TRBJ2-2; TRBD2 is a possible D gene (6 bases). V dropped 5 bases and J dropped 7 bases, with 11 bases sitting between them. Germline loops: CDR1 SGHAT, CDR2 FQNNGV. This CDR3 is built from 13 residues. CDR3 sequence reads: CASSRGGIGELFF. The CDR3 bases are TGTGCCAGCAGCCGTGGGGGGATCGGGGAGCTGTTTTTT.

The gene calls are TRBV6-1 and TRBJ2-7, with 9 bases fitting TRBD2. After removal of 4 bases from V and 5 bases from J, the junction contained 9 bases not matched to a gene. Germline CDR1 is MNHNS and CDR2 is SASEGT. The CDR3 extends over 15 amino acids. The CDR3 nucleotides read TGTGCCAGCAGTGGGGGCGGGACTAGCTTCCACGAGCAGTACTTC. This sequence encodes CASSGGGTSFHEQYF.

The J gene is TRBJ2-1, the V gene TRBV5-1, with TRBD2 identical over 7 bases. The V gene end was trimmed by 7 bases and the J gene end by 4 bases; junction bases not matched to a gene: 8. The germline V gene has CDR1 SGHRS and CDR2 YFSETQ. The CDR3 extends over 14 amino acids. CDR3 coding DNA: TGCGCCAGCTCATATCGGGGGGAGTACAATGAGCAGTTCTTC. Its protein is CASSYRGEYNEQFF.

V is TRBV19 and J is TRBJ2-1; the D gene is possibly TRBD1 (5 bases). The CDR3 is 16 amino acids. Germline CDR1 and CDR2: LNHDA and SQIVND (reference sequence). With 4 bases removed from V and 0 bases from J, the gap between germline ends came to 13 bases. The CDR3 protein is CASSTGGASSYNEQFF. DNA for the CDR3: TGTGCCAGTAGTACCGGTGGGGCGAGCTCCTACAATGAGCAGTTCTTC.

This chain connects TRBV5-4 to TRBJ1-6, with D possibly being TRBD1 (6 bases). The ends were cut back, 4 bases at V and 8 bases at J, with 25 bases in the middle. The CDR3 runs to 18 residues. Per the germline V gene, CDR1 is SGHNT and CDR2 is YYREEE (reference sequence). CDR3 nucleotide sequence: TGTGCCAGCAGCCCCGATCCAGGCGGGGGGCGGGGGTATTCACCCCTCCACTTT. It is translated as CASSPDPGGGRGYSPLHF.

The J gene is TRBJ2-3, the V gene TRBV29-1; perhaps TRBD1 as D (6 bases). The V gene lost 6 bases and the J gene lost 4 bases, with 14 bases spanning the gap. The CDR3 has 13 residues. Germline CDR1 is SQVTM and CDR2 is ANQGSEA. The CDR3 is CSVILRGPDTQYF. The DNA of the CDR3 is TGCAGCGTAATTCTCAGGGGCCCAGATACGCAGTATTTT.

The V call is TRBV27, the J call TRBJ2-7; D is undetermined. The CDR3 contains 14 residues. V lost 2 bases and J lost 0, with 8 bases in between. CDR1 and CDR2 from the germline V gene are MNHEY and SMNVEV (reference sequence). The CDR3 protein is CASSLTRSSYEQYF. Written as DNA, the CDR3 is TGTGCCAGCAGTTTAACGAGGAGCTCCTACGAGCAGTACTTC.

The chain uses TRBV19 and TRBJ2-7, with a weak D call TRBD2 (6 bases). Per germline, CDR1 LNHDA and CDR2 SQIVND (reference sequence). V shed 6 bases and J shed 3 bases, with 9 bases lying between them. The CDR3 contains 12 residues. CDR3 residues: CASSPSDYEQYF. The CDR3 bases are TGTGCCAGTAGCCCTAGCGACTACGAGCAGTACTTC.

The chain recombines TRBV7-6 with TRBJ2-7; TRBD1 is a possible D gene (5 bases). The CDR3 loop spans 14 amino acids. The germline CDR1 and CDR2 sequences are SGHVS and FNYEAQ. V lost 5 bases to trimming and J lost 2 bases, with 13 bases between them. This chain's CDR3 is CASSPAWGPYEQYF. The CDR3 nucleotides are TGTGCCAGCAGCCCCGCCTGGGGCCCCTACGAGCAGTACTTC. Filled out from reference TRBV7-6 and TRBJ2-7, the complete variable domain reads GAGVSQSPRYKVTKRGQDVALRCDPISGHVSLYWYRQALGQGPEFLTYFNYEAQQDKSGLPNDRFSAERPEGSISTLTIQRTEQRDSAMYRCASSPAWGPYEQYFGPGTRLTVT.

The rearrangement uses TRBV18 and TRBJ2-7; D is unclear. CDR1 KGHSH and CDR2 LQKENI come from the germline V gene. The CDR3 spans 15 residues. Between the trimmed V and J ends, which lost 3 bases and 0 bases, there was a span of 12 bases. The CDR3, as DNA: TGTGCCAGCTCACCCTCGTCGTCGGTCTCCTACGAGCAGTACTTC. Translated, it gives CASSPSSSVSYEQYF.

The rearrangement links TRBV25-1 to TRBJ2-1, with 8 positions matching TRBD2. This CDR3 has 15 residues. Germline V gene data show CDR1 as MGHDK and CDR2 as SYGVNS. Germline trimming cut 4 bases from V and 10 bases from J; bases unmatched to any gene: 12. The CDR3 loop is CASSAGTRAHGEQFF. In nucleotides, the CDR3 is TGTGCCAGCAGTGCAGGGACTAGGGCTCACGGGGAGCAGTTCTTC.

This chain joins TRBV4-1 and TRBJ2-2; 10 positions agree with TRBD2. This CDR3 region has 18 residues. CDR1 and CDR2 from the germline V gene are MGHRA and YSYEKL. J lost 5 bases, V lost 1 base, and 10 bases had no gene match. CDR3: CASSQASLAGAETGELFF. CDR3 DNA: TGCGCCAGCAGCCAAGCAAGTCTAGCGGGGGCCGAAACCGGGGAGCTGTTTTTT.